Sequencing of this TCR beta chain was carried out in a study of T cell clonality in common variable immunodeficiency. Study-wide results and caveats: TCRbeta clonality was increased in CVID versus healthy controls. Fewer deletions and N-nucleotide insertions were reportedly seen in common variable immunodeficiency TCR beta sequences.

Produced via immunoSEQ multiplex PCR; TCRdb's table is partial and in-frame only. The sample includes more than 55,000 clones, none of them occurring once. This clone was picked up many times. Antigen unknown. Heparinized whole blood, roughly 5 to 9 ml, came from each donor. This receptor was identified in a person between 18 and 75 years old in good health. The sequencing input was peripheral blood mononuclear cells.

CDR3 amino acids: CSARSYSTDTQYF. The CDR3 DNA, read in part, is TGCAGTGCTAGAAGCTATAGCACAGATACG. The J gene is TRBJ2-3, the V gene TRBV20-1; D uncertain. The sequenced fragment ends 3 residues before the CDR3 boundary, so the rest is inferred from the germline J gene. Trimming took off 2 bases at V and 0 bases at J, with 6 bases between the two ends. The CDR3 has 13 amino acids. Germline-derived CDR1 and CDR2 are DFQATT and SNEGSKA (reference sequence).